These T cell receptor beta chains were read from a single sample in a study of cytomegalovirus exposure and HLA in healthy donors. Libraries were prepared by immunoSEQ multiplex PCR; TCRdb keeps only in-frame clonotypes and omits some of them. The table records 110,000 to 150,000 clones, approximately 9% of them present only once. Sequences were obtained from PBMCs. The receptors come from a male donor in good health and CMV-seronegative. Each CDR3 is given with its conserved first and last residue. A D gene is named only where the DNA matches it firmly. Size values are once, few and many counts, or a class for expanded clones, and some rows have none.

>TRBV15|few|.|TRBJ2-1
TGTGCCACCAGCAGAGTCCGAGAGATTTACAATGAGCAGTTCTTC
CATSRVREIYNEQFF
>TRBV7-6|.|.|TRBJ1-6
TGTGCCAGCACCCGGGACACCAGCTCCTATAATTCACCCCTCCACTTT
CASTRDTSSYNSPLHF
>TRBV11-1|.|TRBD1|TRBJ2-3
TGTGCCAGCAGCCTGGACAGGTATAGCACAGATACGCAGTATTTT
CASSLDRYSTDTQYF
>TRBV19|.|.|TRBJ2-5
TGTGCCAGTAGCCCCGGGGGGCCGCCCCAAGAGACCCAGTACTTC
CASSPGGPPQETQYF
>TRBV6-6|.|TRBD2|TRBJ2-3
TGTGCCAGCAGTTACACCGCCGGGGGGGGCACAGATACGCAGTATTTT
CASSYTAGGGTDTQYF
>TRBV19|.|.|TRBJ2-3
TGTGCCAGTAGTATAGGGTGGGGAGCAGATACGCAGTATTTT
CASSIGWGADTQYF
>TRBV7-9|.|.|TRBJ2-1
TGTGCCAGCAGCTTAGTTCTCTACAATGAGCAGTTCTTC
CASSLVLYNEQFF
>TRBV9|few|.|TRBJ1-6
TGTGCCAGCAGCGAGCGCAGCGCACCCCTCCACTTT
CASSERSAPLHF
>TRBV18|.|.|TRBJ2-7
TGTGCCAGCTCCCGCGGGGACAGCAACTACGAGCAGTACTTC
CASSRGDSNYEQYF
>TRBV27|few|.|TRBJ2-2
TGTGCCAGCAGTTTAATTTCGGTTACCGGGGAGCTGTTTTTT
CASSLISVTGELFF
>TRBV4-3|few|TRBD1|TRBJ1-2
TGCGCCAGCAGCCAAGATCGGACAGGGCTAAACCTCCAATTC
CASSQDRTGLNLQF
>TRBV2|.|TRBD1|TRBJ2-5
TGTGCCAGCAGCCCCGGGACAGGGGGCGCGGCGGAGACCCAGTACTTC
CASSPGTGGAAETQYF
>TRBV2|few|TRBD2|TRBJ2-2
TGTGCCAGCAGTGGGTTGGCTAGCGGAAACACCGGGGAGCTGTTTTTT
CASSGLASGNTGELFF
>TRBV6-6|few|TRBD2|TRBJ2-7
TGTGCCAGCAGTCTTCTAGCGGGGGCCTCCTACGAGCAGTACTTC
CASSLLAGASYEQYF
>TRBV27|.|.|TRBJ1-1
TGTGCCAGCAGTGCGCACCACAGGAACACTGAAGCTTTCTTT
CASSAHHRNTEAFF
>TRBV2|.|TRBD1|TRBJ2-3
TGTGCCAGCAGTGAGGGACAGGGGAGCACAGATACGCAGTATTTT
CASSEGQGSTDTQYF
>TRBV19|.|.|TRBJ1-4
TGTGCTCCGGGCGGGTTCTGGGAAAAACTGTTTTTT
CAPGGFWEKLFF
>TRBV28|once|.|TRBJ2-1
TGTGCCAGCCGTTCAGGGATATCGAACAATGAGCAGTTCTTC
CASRSGISNNEQFF
>TRBV5-1|once|.|TRBJ2-2
TGCGCCAGCTCACCCCGGAGGGTAGAAAATAATGCCGGGGAGCTGTTTTTT
CASSPRRVENNAGELFF
>TRBV18|.|.|TRBJ1-1
TGTGCCAGCTCACCACAGGTGGGCAGGGGTGGGACTGAAGCTTTCTTT
CASSPQVGRGGTEAFF
>TRBV28|few|TRBD1|TRBJ1-2
TGTGCCAGCATCTCGGGCAGGGGGCGCCGTGGCTACACCTTC
CASISGRGRRGYTF
>TRBV9|few|TRBD1|TRBJ1-3
TGTGCCAGCAGCCTGCGCCCGGGACAGCGTGGAAACACCATATATTTT
CASSLRPGQRGNTIYF
>TRBV5-4|few|.|TRBJ1-6
TGTGCCAGCAGCTTACAGGCCCTCTCCTATAATTCACCCCTCCACTTT
CASSLQALSYNSPLHF
>TRBV7-9|few|TRBD1|TRBJ2-7
TGTGCCAGCAGCCCCATGGGACAGGCCACCTACGAGCAGTACTTC
CASSPMGQATYEQYF
>TRBV27|.|TRBD1|TRBJ1-5
TGTGCCAGCAGTCCACCCGGGACAGGCAATCAGCCCCAGCATTTT
CASSPPGTGNQPQHF
>TRBV7-9|.|TRBD1|TRBJ2-3
TGTGCCAGCAGCCCGACAGGGTCTGGGACGCAGTATTTT
CASSPTGSGTQYF
>TRBV7-2|.|.|TRBJ1-4
TGTGCCAGCAGCCCCTTAGGGGGAAGTGGTGAAAAACTGTTTTTT
CASSPLGGSGEKLFF
>TRBV11-2|.|TRBD2|TRBJ2-7
TGTGCCAGCAGCTGGGAGGCCCAGGCTCGGGAGGGTGGGTACGAGCAGTACTTC
CASSWEAQAREGGYEQYF
>TRBV7-2|few|.|TRBJ1-5
TGTGCCAGCAGCTTAGGGGGGGATCAGCCCCAGCATTTT
CASSLGGDQPQHF
>TRBV5-5|.|TRBD2|TRBJ2-1
TGTGCCAGCAGACCAAACCAACTAGCGGGGGCCTACAATGAGCAGTTCTTC
CASRPNQLAGAYNEQFF
>TRBV6-5|few|.|TRBJ1-1
TGTGCCAGCAGTTACCAGGGGATGAACACTGAAGCTTTCTTT
CASSYQGMNTEAFF
>TRBV28|.|.|TRBJ1-1
TGTGCCAGCAGTTTATCCACGACGGGACATACGAACGTGGCGGCTTTCTTT
CASSLSTTGHTNVAAFF
>TRBV13|few|.|TRBJ2-6
TGTGCCAGCGGAAAAGCAGGGCCTGGGGCCAACGTCCTGACTTTC
CASGKAGPGANVLTF
>TRBV18|few|.|TRBJ1-1
TGTGCCAGCTCACCGCCCGGGAGGGGTATCGGCACTGAAGCTTTCTTT
CASSPPGRGIGTEAFF
>TRBV18|.|TRBD1|TRBJ2-7
TGTGCCAGCTCACCCAGGACAGGATCCTACGAGCAGTACTTC
CASSPRTGSYEQYF
>TRBV4-3|few|TRBD2|TRBJ2-3
TGCGCCAGCAGCCAAGATCTCGTCCATGTAGCGGGAGCGCTAGATACGCAGTATTTT
CASSQDLVHVAGALDTQYF
>TRBV4-3|few|.|TRBJ1-2
TGCGCCAGCAGCCAAGATCGGGGAGGCTACACCTTC
CASSQDRGGYTF
>TRBV29-1|few|TRBD2|TRBJ2-1
TGCAGCGTAACCGGGACTAGCGGGAATTCTGGCTACAATGAGCAGTTCTTC
CSVTGTSGNSGYNEQFF
>TRBV5-6|.|.|TRBJ2-1
TGTGCCAGCAGCTTGCGGGGGTTCTCCTACAATGAGCAGTTCTTC
CASSLRGFSYNEQFF
>TRBV9|few|.|TRBJ2-3
TGTGCCAGCAGCGTATTGTGGGGAGTGAGCACAGATACGCAGTATTTT
CASSVLWGVSTDTQYF
>TRBV25-1|few|TRBD1|TRBJ1-2
TGTGCCAGCAGTGAACCGACAGGGGCCGCTGGCTACACCTTC
CASSEPTGAAGYTF
>TRBV5-1|few|.|TRBJ2-6
TGCGCCAGCAGCTTGGGGACTGTTGAATGGTTTGGGGCCAACGTCCTGACTTTC
CASSLGTVEWFGANVLTF
>TRBV29-1|.|.|TRBJ2-5
TGCAGCGTCTGGGGGCAGCAAGAGACCCAGTACTTC
CSVWGQQETQYF
>TRBV19|few|.|TRBJ1-5
TGTGCCAGTAGTCCCTCGGCGGTGTATCAGCCCCAGCATTTT
CASSPSAVYQPQHF
>TRBV10-3|.|TRBD2|TRBJ2-5
TGTGCCACGCAGGGTCTAGCGGGGGTCTGGGAGACCCAGTACTTC
CATQGLAGVWETQYF
>TRBV7-9|few|TRBD2|TRBJ2-1
TGTGCCAGCAGCTTAGCGACGGGAGGGGGAGGGGAGCAGTTCTTC
CASSLATGGGGEQFF
>TRBV9|.|TRBD2|TRBJ2-3
TGTGCCAGCAGCGTAGACCCTAGCGGAGGGAGCACAGATACGCAGTATTTT
CASSVDPSGGSTDTQYF
>TRBV10-3|.|.|TRBJ1-1
TGTGCCACCCTGGAGGGGAACACTGAAGCTTTCTTT
CATLEGNTEAFF
>TRBV15|few|TRBD2|TRBJ2-1
TGTGCCACCAGCAGAGATCGGCTAGCGGTTAACAATGAGCAGTTCTTC
CATSRDRLAVNNEQFF
>TRBV11-2|few|.|TRBJ2-1
TGTGCCAGCAGCTTAGGCGGAGGAGTGTACAATGAGCAGTTCTTC
CASSLGGGVYNEQFF
>TRBV2|.|.|TRBJ1-5
TGTGCCAGCAGCCGACAGGTTGATAGCAATCAGCCCCAGCATTTT
CASSRQVDSNQPQHF
>TRBV4-3|.|.|TRBJ2-3
TGCGCCAGCAGCCCCAGGGAGGATCGCACAGATACGCAGTATTTT
CASSPREDRTDTQYF
>TRBV4-3|few|TRBD1|TRBJ2-7
TGCGCCAGCAGCCAAGGGTCTGGGACAGGGGGCTACGAGCAGTACTTC
CASSQGSGTGGYEQYF
>TRBV10-3|.|.|TRBJ2-3
TGTGCCATCAGTGAGAACTACCCCGACACAGATACGCAGTATTTT
CAISENYPDTDTQYF
>TRBV10-3|.|.|TRBJ1-2
TGTGCCATCAGTGAGAGCCGGGAAAGGGTCATTGGCTACACCTTC
CAISESRERVIGYTF
>TRBV9|.|.|TRBJ1-1
TGTGCCAGCAGCGCGATAGTAGGGGGTGAAGCTTTCTTT
CASSAIVGGEAFF
>TRBV28|.|.|TRBJ2-7
TGTGCCAGCAGTTCAGGTCCCTTAGGCGAGCAGTACTTC
CASSSGPLGEQYF
>TRBV28|few|TRBD1|TRBJ1-1
TGTGCCAGCAGTTTCGACAGGGGAGGGGTTGAAGCTTTCTTT
CASSFDRGGVEAFF
>TRBV28|.|.|TRBJ1-5
TGTGCCAGCAGTCATAATCAGCCCCAGCATTTT
CASSHNQPQHF
>TRBV19|few|.|TRBJ1-2
TGTGCCAGTAGTCCCAAGAGCCACTATGGCTACACCTTC
CASSPKSHYGYTF